The 8 T cell receptor beta chains presented below share a single source sample, sequenced in a study of early T cells in non-severe SARS-CoV-2 infection. TCRdb redid the calling of the 5' RACE reads with MiXCR, one entry per CDR3 protein. The repertoire includes about 62,000 distinct CDR3 sequences, roughly a tenth of them detected once, and over 0.95% sits in the top ten. Sequencing was carried out using whole blood. The receptors derive from an adult who was a healthcare worker with PCR-confirmed SARS-CoV-2 infection or an uninfected control (not recorded which).

This chain connects TRBV5-4 to TRBJ2-2; D ambiguous. The germline V gene encodes CDR1 SGHNT and CDR2 YYREEE (reference sequence). CDR3 size: 15 residues. V was cut by 0 bases and J by 3 bases, with 9 bases left in between. The CDR3 sequence is CASSLAGLDTGELFF. CDR3 in DNA: TGTGCCAGCAGCTTGGCCGGGCTCGACACCGGGGAGCTGTTTTTT.

The genes are TRBV20-1 and TRBJ1-1; D unclear. The CDR3 covers 12 residues. V lost 5 bases and J lost 4, with 11 bases in between. Germline V gene sequence: CDR1 DFQATT, CDR2 SNEGSKA (reference sequence). The CDR3 reads CSAGAGPTEAFF. As DNA, the CDR3 is TGCAGTGCTGGCGCGGGCCCCACTGAAGCTTTCTTT.

On this clonotype: A much larger clone is a single base away; this may be a read error. The chain couples TRBV5-8 to TRBJ1-1; perhaps TRBD1 as D (5 bases). This CDR3 contains 15 residues. Germline V gene data show CDR1 as SGHTS and CDR2 as YDEGEE. The CDR3 DNA is TGTGCCAGCAGCGATGGGACGGGCGTTAACACTGAAGTTTTCTTT. This translates into CASSDGTGVNTEVFF.

This clonotype was detected only a few times. The rearrangement uses TRBV7-2 and TRBJ2-5, with unresolved D. Per germline, CDR1 SGHTA and CDR2 FQGNSA. This CDR3 region has 14 residues. Between the trimmed V and J ends, which lost 1 base and 1 base, there was a span of 7 bases. CDR3 in amino acids: CASSLEYSQETQYF. In nucleotides, the CDR3 is TGTGCCAGCAGCTTAGAGTACAGCCAAGAGACCCAGTACTTC.

This clonotype has just a few counts. V is TRBV12-3 or TRBV12-4 and J is TRBJ1-1, with D perhaps matching TRBD1 (5 bases). The germline V and J ends were trimmed by 3 bases and 2 bases, with 7 bases remaining between them. This CDR3 spans 13 amino acids. The CDR3 DNA reads as TGTGCCAGCAGTTTGACAGCAAACACTGAAGCTTTCTTT. This gives the protein CASSLTANTEAFF.

This clonotype was detected many times. This chain joins TRBV9 and TRBJ2-1, with 7 bases matching TRBD1. The CDR3 consists of 16 residues. V trimming: 0 bases; J trimming: 12 bases; junction bases outside the gene matches: 15. Germline lookup yields CDR1 SGDLS and CDR2 YYNGEE. The CDR3 reads CASSVEGTEPLLGQFF. As DNA, the CDR3 is TGTGCCAGCAGCGTAGAGGGGACAGAGCCCCTTCTTGGGCAGTTCTTC.

The rearrangement links TRBV24-1 to TRBJ1-5; possibly TRBD1 for D (5 bases). Germline lookup yields CDR1 KGHDR and CDR2 SFDVKD. V lost 5 bases to trimming and J lost 2 bases, with 9 bases between them. This CDR3 is 14 amino acids long. The CDR3 loop reads CATSVGGGNQPQHF. The CDR3 DNA follows: TGTGCCACCAGTGTTGGGGGTGGCAATCAGCCCCAGCATTTT.

The CDR3 is CASSLRGAEAFF. CDR3 sequence (DNA): TGTGCCAGCAGTCTCCGAGGGGCTGAAGCTTTCTTT. The chain joins TRBV6-5 to TRBJ1-1; tentative D call: TRBD1 (5 bases). Trimming stripped 5 bases from V and 6 bases from J, with 10 bases between. Germline V gene sequence: CDR1 MNHEY, CDR2 SVGAGI. CDR3 length equals 12 residues.